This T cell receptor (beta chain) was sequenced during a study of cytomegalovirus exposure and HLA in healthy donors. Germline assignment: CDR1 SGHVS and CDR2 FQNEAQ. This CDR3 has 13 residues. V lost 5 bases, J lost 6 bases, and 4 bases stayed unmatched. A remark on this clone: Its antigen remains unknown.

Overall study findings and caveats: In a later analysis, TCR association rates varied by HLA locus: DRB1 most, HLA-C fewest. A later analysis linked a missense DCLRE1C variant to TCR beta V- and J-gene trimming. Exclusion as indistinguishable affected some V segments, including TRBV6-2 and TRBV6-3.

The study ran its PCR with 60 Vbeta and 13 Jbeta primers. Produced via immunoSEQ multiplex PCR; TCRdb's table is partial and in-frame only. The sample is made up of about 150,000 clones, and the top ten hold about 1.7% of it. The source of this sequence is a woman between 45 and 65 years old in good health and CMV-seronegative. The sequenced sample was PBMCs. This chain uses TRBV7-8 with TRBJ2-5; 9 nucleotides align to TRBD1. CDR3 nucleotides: TGTGCCAGCAGCCCGGGACAGGGACAGACCCAGTACTTC. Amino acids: CASSPGQGQTQYF.